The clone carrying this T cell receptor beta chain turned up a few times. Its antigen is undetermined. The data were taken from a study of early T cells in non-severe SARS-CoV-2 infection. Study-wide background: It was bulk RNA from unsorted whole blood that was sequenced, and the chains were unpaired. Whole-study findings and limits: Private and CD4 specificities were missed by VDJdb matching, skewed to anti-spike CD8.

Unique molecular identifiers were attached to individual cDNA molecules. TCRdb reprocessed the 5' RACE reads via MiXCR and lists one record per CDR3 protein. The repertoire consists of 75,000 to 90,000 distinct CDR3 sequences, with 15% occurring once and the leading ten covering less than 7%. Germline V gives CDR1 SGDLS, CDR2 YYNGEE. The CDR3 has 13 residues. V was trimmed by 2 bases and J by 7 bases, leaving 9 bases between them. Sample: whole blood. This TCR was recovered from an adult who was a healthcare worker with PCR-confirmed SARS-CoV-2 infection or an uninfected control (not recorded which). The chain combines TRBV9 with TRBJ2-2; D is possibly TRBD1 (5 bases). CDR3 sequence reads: CASSVRTNGELFF. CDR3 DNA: TGTGCCAGCAGCGTTAGGACAAACGGGGAGCTGTTTTTT.